This record covers a single T cell receptor beta chain. The assay was immunoSEQ multiplex PCR, and TCRdb's table has in-frame clones only and misses some. The sample holds approximately 64,000 clones, about 90% seen once. This sample is drawn from a study of T cell changes during pregnancy in multiple sclerosis. V dropped 0 bases and J dropped 6 bases, with 9 bases sitting between them. Germline V lookup: CDR1 ENHRY, CDR2 SYGVKD. This CDR3 is built from 14 residues. This clonotype was obtained from a female donor in good health, enrolled as a control in a pregnancy study. Sequencing used peripheral blood, obtained in the second trimester of pregnancy. The J gene is TRBJ2-1, the V gene TRBV10-3; D unclear. The CDR3 spells CAISESAPINEQFF. The CDR3 DNA follows: TGTGCCATCAGTGAGTCCGCGCCGATCAATGAGCAGTTCTTC.